The 6 T cell receptor beta chains below were found in one sample sequenced in a study of naive and memory T cell subsets. Both TRBC1 and TRBC2 were covered by a beta constant-region primer of two equimolar oligonucleotides. MiXCR, applied by TCRdb to the UMI-ligation and nested PCR reads, yields one record per CDR3 protein. The profile covers some 150,000 distinct CDR3 sequences, with 15% to 20% appearing a single time and approximately 0.13% taken by the ten largest. Source material: naive CD4+ T cells from blood. The origin of the receptors is a human donor in good health.

This chain uses TRBV7-8 with TRBJ2-1; TRBD2 agrees at 8 bases. Looked up from germline, CDR1 is SGHVS and CDR2 is FQNEAQ. V lost 4 bases to trimming and J lost 5 bases; unmatched junction nucleotides: 10. The CDR3 loop spans 16 amino acids. Here the CDR3 DNA reads TGTGCCAGCAGCTGGGAGGGGACTAGTCCCCACAATGAGCAGTTCTTC. This codes for CASSWEGTSPHNEQFF.

This clonotype has just a few counts. The chain recombines TRBV7-3 with TRBJ2-2, with D perhaps TRBD2 (7 bases). Germline V gene sequence: CDR1 SGHTA, CDR2 FQGTGA. V lost 5 bases, J lost 1 base, and 14 bases lay in between. This CDR3 comprises 16 residues. The CDR3 DNA reads TGTGCCAGCAGCCGAGGGGGGGGCCAGAACACCGGGGAGCTGTTTTTT. This translates into CASSRGGGQNTGELFF.

This clonotype has only a few counts. The chain couples TRBV29-1 to TRBJ2-3; D possibly uses TRBD1 or TRBD2 (5 bases each). The germline V gene encodes CDR1 SQVTM and CDR2 ANQGSEA. CDR3 length: 13 residues. V gave up 7 bases and J gave up 5 bases, with 16 bases separating them. CDR3 amino acids: CSAGTVLGDTQYF. The CDR3 DNA reads TGCAGCGCCGGGACGGTCCTTGGAGATACGCAGTATTTT.

This clonotype was seen at least ten times. This rearrangement joins TRBV2 to TRBJ2-1, with 14 bases matching TRBD2. CDR1 SNHLY and CDR2 FYNNEI come from the germline V gene. CDR3 length equals 14 residues. The junction had 0 bases not matched to a gene; V was cut back by 4 bases and J by 7 bases. CDR3 nucleotides: TGTGCCAGCAGTGGACTAGCGGGGGGGAATGAGCAGTTCTTC. The encoded protein is CASSGLAGGNEQFF.

This rearrangement joins TRBV7-9 to TRBJ2-5; the match to TRBD1 covers 7 bases. J gave up 0 bases and V 1 base, and 2 bases lay outside the gene matches. The germline CDR1 and CDR2 sequences are SEHNR and FQNEAQ (reference sequence). The CDR3 runs to 15 residues. CDR3: CASSLGDRDQETQYF. The DNA for the CDR3 is TGTGCCAGCAGCTTAGGAGACAGGGACCAAGAGACCCAGTACTTC.

Notes on this clonotype: This could be a read error, since a much larger clone is one nucleotide away. The J gene is TRBJ2-5, the V gene TRBV12-3 or TRBV12-4; perhaps TRBD1 as D (6 bases). The CDR3 loop spans 14 amino acids. The CDR3 sequence: CASSLDRYQETKYF. CDR3 bases: TGTGCCAGCAGCCTCGACAGGTACCAAGAGACCAAGTACTTC.